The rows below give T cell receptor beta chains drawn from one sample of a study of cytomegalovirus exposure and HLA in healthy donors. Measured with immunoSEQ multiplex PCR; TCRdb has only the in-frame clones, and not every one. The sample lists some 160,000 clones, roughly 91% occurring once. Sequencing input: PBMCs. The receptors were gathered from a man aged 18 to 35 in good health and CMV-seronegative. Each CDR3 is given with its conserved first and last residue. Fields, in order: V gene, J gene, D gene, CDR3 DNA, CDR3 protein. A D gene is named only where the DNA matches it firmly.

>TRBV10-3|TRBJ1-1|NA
TGTGCCATCGCTACAGGGAACACTGAAGCTTTCTTT
CAIATGNTEAFF
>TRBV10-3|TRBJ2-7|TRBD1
TGTGCCATCAGTGACCCCGGGACAGGGGCCGAGCAGTACTTC
CAISDPGTGAEQYF
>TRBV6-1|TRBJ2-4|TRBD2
TGTGCCAGCATCAAGACTAGCGGGGCGGTGGACATTCAGTACTTC
CASIKTSGAVDIQYF
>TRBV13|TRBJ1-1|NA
TGTGCCAGCAGCAACAGGGTTCGTCCTGAAGCTTTCTTT
CASSNRVRPEAFF
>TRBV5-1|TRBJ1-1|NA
TGCGCCAGCAGCCTAGACACTGAAGCTTTCTTT
CASSLDTEAFF
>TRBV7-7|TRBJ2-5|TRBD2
TGTGCTAGCAGCTTATTAGCGGGGACGGAGACCCAGTACTTC
CASSLLAGTETQYF
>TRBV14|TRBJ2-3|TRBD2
TGTGCCAGCAGCCAAGACCATAGCGGGAGGGCCTTCACAGATACGCAGTATTTT
CASSQDHSGRAFTDTQYF
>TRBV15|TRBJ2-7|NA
TGTGCCACCAGCAGAGACAGGGGGGCCTACGAGCAGTACTTC
CATSRDRGAYEQYF
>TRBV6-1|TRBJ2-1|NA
TGTGCCAGCCACCTTCAGGGGGGCTCCTACAATGAGCAGTTCTTC
CASHLQGGSYNEQFF
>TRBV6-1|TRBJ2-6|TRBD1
TGTGCCAGCAGTGATCAACAGGGGGCAGGAGGGGCCAACGTCCTGACTTTC
CASSDQQGAGGANVLTF
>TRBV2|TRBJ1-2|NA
TGTGCCAGCAGTGAAGCCGGGACACAGTATGGCTACACCTTC
CASSEAGTQYGYTF
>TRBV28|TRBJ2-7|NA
TGTGCCAGCAGTTTAGGCAGGGCTTACTCCTACGAGCAGTACTTC
CASSLGRAYSYEQYF
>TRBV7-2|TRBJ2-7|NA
TGTGCCAGCAGCTACCAAAAGTTAGGGGGAGTAGCGTACGAGCAGTACTTC
CASSYQKLGGVAYEQYF
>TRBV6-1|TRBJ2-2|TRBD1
TGTGCCAGCAGAGGGACAGACACCGGGGAGCTGTTTTTT
CASRGTDTGELFF
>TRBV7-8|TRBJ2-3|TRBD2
TGTGCCAGCAGCTTAGGGACTAGCGGGTTTGGGGATACGCAGTATTTT
CASSLGTSGFGDTQYF
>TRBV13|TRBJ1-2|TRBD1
TGTGCCAGCACTAAGAGGGGGCAGAACTATGGCTACACCTTC
CASTKRGQNYGYTF
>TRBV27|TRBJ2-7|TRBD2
TGTGCCAGCAAGAGTTCGGGAGGGCTTTACGAGCAGTACTTC
CASKSSGGLYEQYF
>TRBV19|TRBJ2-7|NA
TGTGCCAGTAGTATAGGCACAGGCTTCTCCTACGAGCAGTACTTC
CASSIGTGFSYEQYF
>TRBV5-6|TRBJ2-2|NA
TGTGCCAGCAGCCCAGGCCCCTACACCCCGGCGAACACCGGGGAGCTGTTTTTT
CASSPGPYTPANTGELFF
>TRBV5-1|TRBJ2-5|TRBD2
TGCGCCAGCAGCTCGGGACTAGCGGGCCGAGAGACCCAGTACTTC
CASSSGLAGRETQYF
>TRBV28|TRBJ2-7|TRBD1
TGTGCCAGCGGGATACAGGGGGCGGACGAGCAGTACTTC
CASGIQGADEQYF
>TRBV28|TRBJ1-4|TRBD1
TGTGCCAGCAGTGGGGGGACAGTCGGTAATGAAAAACTGTTTTTT
CASSGGTVGNEKLFF